This T cell receptor (beta chain) was obtained from a study of blood T cell repertoires in COVID-19. Study summary: T cells, B-cell-depleted T cells, or PBMCs supplied cDNA or gDNA.

In the original processing: From reference gene primer amplification, estimates of nucleated cell counts were derived. Data came from immunoSEQ multiplex PCR; TCRdb stores just in-frame clones and leaves some out. For V, J and clone size, that table is used; D and trimming come from the DNA. The data show 150,000 to 200,000 clones, about 87% seen once. Germline loops: CDR1 MNHEY, CDR2 SVGAGI. Deletions cut 3 bases from V and 3 bases from J, with 8 bases between. The CDR3 is 14 amino acids. V gene TRBV6-5 combines with J gene TRBJ2-2, with D perhaps TRBD2 (6 bases). Sequenced sample: peripheral blood. This sequence was found in a man aged 40-49 years with active or convalescent COVID-19. The CDR3 DNA reads as TGTGCCAGCAGTTATGGGGGGTACACCGGGGAGCTGTTTTTT. It codes for CASSYGGYTGELFF.